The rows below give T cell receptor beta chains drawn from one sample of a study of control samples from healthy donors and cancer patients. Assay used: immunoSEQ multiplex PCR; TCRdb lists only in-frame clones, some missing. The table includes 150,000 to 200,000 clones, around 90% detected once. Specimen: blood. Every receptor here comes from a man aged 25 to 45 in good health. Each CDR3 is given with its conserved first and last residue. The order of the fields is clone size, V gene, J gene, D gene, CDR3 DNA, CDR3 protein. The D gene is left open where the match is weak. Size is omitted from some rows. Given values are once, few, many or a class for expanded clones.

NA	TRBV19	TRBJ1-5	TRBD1	TGTGCCAGTAGGCCGGACAGGGCCCATCAGCCCCAGCATTTT	CASRPDRAHQPQHF
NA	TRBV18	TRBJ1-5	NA	TGTGCCAGCTCACGGCGCAATCAGCCCCAGCATTTT	CASSRRNQPQHF
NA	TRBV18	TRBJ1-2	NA	TGTGCCAGCTCACCAGCCGGGGCCCTCCTTCAACCTTATGGCTACACCTTC	CASSPAGALLQPYGYTF
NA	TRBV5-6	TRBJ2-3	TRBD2	TGTGCCAGCAGCTTTTGGGCGGCGGGAGGGCCGGGGACAGATACGCAGTATTTT	CASSFWAAGGPGTDTQYF
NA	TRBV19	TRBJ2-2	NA	TGTGCCAGTGCTTACAGCTCGAACACCGGGGAGCTGTTTTTT	CASAYSSNTGELFF
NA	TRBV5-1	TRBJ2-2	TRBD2	TGCGCCAGCAGCGCCACCGGGACTAGCGCCGGGGAGCTGTTTTTT	CASSATGTSAGELFF
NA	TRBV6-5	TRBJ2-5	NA	TGTGCCAGCAGGCGCGCGTCCGAGACCCAGTACTTC	CASRRASETQYF
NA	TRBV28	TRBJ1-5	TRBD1	TGTGCCAGCAGTTTACCGGGACAGGGGGCTCAATGGGGTTCCAATCAGCCCCAGCATTTT	CASSLPGQGAQWGSNQPQHF
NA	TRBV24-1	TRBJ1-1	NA	TGTGCCACCAGGACCCCCGGGGGGCAAGCTTTCTTT	CATRTPGGQAFF
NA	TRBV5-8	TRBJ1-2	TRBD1	TGTGCCAGCAGCCTAGGACAGGAGGGCTATGGCTACACCTTC	CASSLGQEGYGYTF
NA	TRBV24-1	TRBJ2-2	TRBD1	TGTGCCACCAGAGGAGACAGGGGAGAGGGCGGGGAGCTGTTTTTT	CATRGDRGEGGELFF
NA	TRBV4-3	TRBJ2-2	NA	TGCGCCAGCAGCCAGGGAGAAAGCGCGGCCGGGGAGCTGTTTTTT	CASSQGESAAGELFF
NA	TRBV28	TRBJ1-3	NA	TGTGCCAGCAGTTTGAGGGGTATAGGTTCTGGAAACACCATATATTTT	CASSLRGIGSGNTIYF
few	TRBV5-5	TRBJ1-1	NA	TGTGCCAGCAGCAACCAGAACGCGGAGAGGGGCACTGAAGCTTTCTTT	CASSNQNAERGTEAFF
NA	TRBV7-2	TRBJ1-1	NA	TGTGCCAGCAGCGCCTTCGACCTGATGAACACTGAAGCTTTCTTT	CASSAFDLMNTEAFF
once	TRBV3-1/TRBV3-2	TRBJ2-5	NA	TGTGCCAGCAGTCCCTCAGGGATAAAAATAACAGGGTCGGGGGAGACCCAGTACTTC	CASSPSGIKITGSGETQYF
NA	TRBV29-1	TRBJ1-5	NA	TGCAGCGTTGGGGGGGATAGCAATCAGCCCCAGCATTTT	CSVGGDSNQPQHF